The 32 T cell receptor beta chains presented below share a single source sample, sequenced in a study of OX40 agonist ivuxolimab in advanced cancers. Assay: immunoSEQ multiplex PCR; the TCRdb copy retains only in-frame clones and omits some. The data show under 90,000 clones, 85% to 90% seen once. Specimen: CD4+ or CD8+ T cells sorted from blood, collected in a trial of the OX40 agonist ivuxolimab. These receptors were obtained from an adult with an advanced solid tumor such as melanoma, head and neck, liver or kidney cancer.

J is TRBJ1-1 and V is TRBV7-2; D gene uncertain. Trimming removed 5 bases from V and 7 bases from J, with 5 bases in between. This CDR3 has 10 amino acids. In germline, CDR1 is SGHTA, CDR2 FQGNSA. The CDR3 region has the DNA TGTGCCAGCAGCGAAATTGAAGCTTTCTTT. It encodes CASSEIEAFF.

The sample holds a few counts of this clone. The chain employs TRBV15 and TRBJ2-3; 11 positions agree with TRBD2. Germline V gene data show CDR1 as LNHNV and CDR2 as YYDKDF (reference sequence). The CDR3 is 16 amino acids. V was pared by 5 bases and J by 2 bases, with 6 bases of the junction left unmatched. DNA of the CDR3: TGTGCCACCAGCCCTAGCGGGGGGCTGTACACAGATACGCAGTATTTT. Amino acid sequence: CATSPSGGLYTDTQYF.

This clone was seen a single time. The V and J genes are TRBV6-5 and TRBJ2-4, with 8 nucleotides matching TRBD2. The CDR3 runs 15 residues. V gave up 5 bases and J gave up 0 bases; unmatched junction bases: 3. CDR1 and CDR2 from the germline V gene are MNHEY and SVGAGI. The CDR3 DNA reads as TGTGCCAGCAGTACGGGGGGGGGAGCCAAAAACATTCAGTACTTC. It encodes CASSTGGGAKNIQYF.

The rearrangement links TRBV9 to TRBJ2-2, with a possible D match to TRBD1 (5 bases). Germline CDR1 SGDLS, CDR2 YYNGEE. This CDR3 region has 14 residues. Trimming left V 5 bases short and J 5 bases short, with 13 bases between. CDR3 in amino acids: CASRGRVDTGELFF. Written as DNA, the CDR3 is TGTGCCAGCAGAGGCAGGGTGGATACCGGGGAGCTGTTTTTT.

This sequence joins TRBV19 and TRBJ1-5; D may be TRBD1 (5 bases). The ends were cut back, 2 bases at V and 0 bases at J, with 11 bases in the middle. From germline, CDR1 is LNHDA and CDR2 SQIVND (reference sequence). The CDR3 has 16 amino acids. The DNA of the CDR3 is TGTGCCAGTAGTATACAGGACACCTATAGCAATCAGCCCCAGCATTTT. Encoded protein: CASSIQDTYSNQPQHF.

This clone was seen a handful of times. The gene calls are TRBV11-1 and TRBJ1-4; D call uncertain. Trimming left V 3 bases short and J 2 bases short, with 4 bases between. This CDR3 comprises 13 residues. Germline CDR1 is SGHAT and CDR2 is FQDESV (reference sequence). As DNA, the CDR3 is TGTGCCAGCAGCTTCGGGACTAATGAAAAACTGTTTTTT. Translation: CASSFGTNEKLFF.

The CDR3 region is CASSLAGSNSPLHF. The CDR3 coding sequence is TGTGCCAGCAGCTTAGCGGGGTCGAATTCACCCCTCCACTTT. The chain employs TRBV7-9 and TRBJ1-6; D not certain. Germline assignment: CDR1 SEHNR and CDR2 FQNEAQ (reference sequence). This CDR3 has 14 amino acids. The germline V and J ends were trimmed by 0 bases and 7 bases, with 7 bases remaining between them.

The chain uses TRBV6-6 and TRBJ2-1, with D perhaps matching TRBD2 (6 bases). The germline V and J ends were trimmed by 2 bases and 8 bases, with 7 bases remaining between them. The CDR3 sequence is 12 residues long. CDR1 and CDR2 (germline): MNHNY, SVGAGI (reference sequence). The CDR3, as DNA: TGTGCCAGCAGTTACGCGGGGCATGAGCAGTTCTTC. As protein: CASSYAGHEQFF.

The chain links TRBV7-6 to TRBJ2-5; possibly TRBD1 for D (6 bases). The CDR3 has 18 residues. The ends were cut back, 4 bases at V and 2 bases at J, with 23 bases in the middle. Germline V CDR1 and CDR2: SGHVS, FNYEAQ. CDR3 nucleotide sequence: TGTGCCAGCAGCTCCGTGCGAGGACAGACAAATATGCAAGAGACCCAGTACTTC. Protein product: CASSSVRGQTNMQETQYF.

This clone was seen many times. The chain recombines TRBV4-1 with TRBJ2-3; 14 bases are shared with TRBD2. V dropped 4 bases and J dropped 4; count of bases not matched to a gene: 7. Per the germline V gene, CDR1 is MGHRA and CDR2 is YSYEKL. The CDR3 contains 17 residues. The chain's CDR3 is CASSRPTSGGAADTQYF. CDR3 bases: TGCGCCAGCAGCCGTCCGACTAGCGGGGGGGCCGCAGATACGCAGTATTTT.

The CDR3 DNA sequence: TGTGCCTGGAGGACAGGACTTACCTACGAGCAGTACTTC. Protein sequence: CAWRTGLTYEQYF. V gene TRBV30 combines with J gene TRBJ2-7; a weak D match, TRBD1 (6 bases). This CDR3 comprises 13 residues. CDR1 GTSNPN and CDR2 SVGIG come from the germline V gene (reference sequence). V dropped 3 bases and J dropped 2 bases, with 11 bases sitting between them.

The V gene is TRBV23-1, the J gene TRBJ2-1; TRBD1 matches at 9 bases. TRBV23-1 counts as an open reading frame of uncertain function. V was pared by 5 bases and J by 6 bases, with 5 bases of the junction left unmatched. This CDR3 has 14 residues. In DNA form, the CDR3 reads TGCGCCAGCAGTTGGGACAGGGATCCCAATGAGCAGTTCTTC. Its translation is CASSWDRDPNEQFF.

The CDR3 coding sequence is TGCGCCAGCAGCCCCCTAGGACAGGGCAGTACTGAAGCTTTCTTT. Its translation is CASSPLGQGSTEAFF. V and J are TRBV4-1 and TRBJ1-1; 8 positions agree with TRBD1. The CDR3 sequence is 15 residues long. The V segment lost 4 bases and the J segment 5 bases; nucleotides outside the gene matches: 9. From germline, CDR1 is MGHRA and CDR2 YSYEKL.

J is TRBJ2-5 and V is TRBV7-3, with 8 bases identical to TRBD2. The CDR3 contains 17 residues. Trimming took 5 bases from V and 2 from J; bases not matched to a gene: 13. CDR1 and CDR2 (germline): SGHTA, FQGTGA. The CDR3 here is CASSPGGGGVFQETQYF. CDR3 bases: TGTGCCAGCAGCCCCGGGGGGGGAGGAGTTTTTCAAGAGACCCAGTACTTC.

The chain carries TRBV7-2 and TRBJ2-5, with D possibly matching TRBD2 (5 bases). Germline lookup yields CDR1 SGHTA and CDR2 FQGNSA. V shed 2 bases and J shed 5 bases, with 6 bases lying between them. This CDR3 spans 12 amino acids. The CDR3 DNA reads as TGTGCCAGCAGCTTATTAGCGGAGACCCAGTACTTC. It is translated as CASSLLAETQYF.

CDR3 DNA sequence: TGTGCCAGCAGCCCCGACCTCGACAGGGCGAACACTGAAGCTTTCTTT. Its translation: CASSPDLDRANTEAFF. This chain connects TRBV7-2 to TRBJ1-1; 7 bases are a match to TRBD1. V lost 5 bases and J lost 1; bases outside the gene matches: 10. The CDR3 sequence is 16 residues long. Germline CDR1 SGHTA, CDR2 FQGNSA.

V gene TRBV11-3 combines with J gene TRBJ2-7; 7 bases fit TRBD2. Trimming took 5 bases from V and 2 from J; bases not matched to a gene: 6. The CDR3 has 14 amino acids. Per the germline V gene, CDR1 is SGHNT and CDR2 is YENEEA. The CDR3 DNA follows: TGTGCCAGCAGCCCCGGGACTAACCCCTACGAGCAGTACTTC. Translated, it gives CASSPGTNPYEQYF.

This clone was seen just once. J is TRBJ2-3 and V is TRBV2; 15 bases fit TRBD2. Germline V CDR1 and CDR2: SNHLY, FYNNEI. CDR3 length equals 15 residues. V gave up 8 bases and J gave up 7 bases; unmatched junction bases: 7. Written as DNA, the CDR3 is TGTGCCAGCGGCAGGGGGACTAGCGGGGGGCATACGCAGTATTTT. This sequence encodes CASGRGTSGGHTQYF. Looking up the rest from reference TRBV2 and TRBJ2-3 gives the full variable domain: EPEVTQTPSHQVTQMGQEVILRCVPISNHLYFYWYRQILGQKVEFLVSFYNNEISEKSEIFDDQFSVERPDGSNFTLKIRSTKLEDSAMYFCASGRGTSGGHTQYFGPGTRLTVL.

The chain carries TRBV21-1 and TRBJ1-2. TRBV21-1 is a pseudogene segment. CDR3 length: 13 residues. CDR3 sequence (DNA): TGTGCCAGCAGCCCCTCCCGGGAGTATGGCTACACCTTC. Translating gives CASSPSREYGYTF.

The CDR3 DNA reads as TGTGCCAGTAGGGGGGGATATTCACCCCTCCACTTT. This codes for CASRGGYSPLHF. V gene TRBV19 combines with J gene TRBJ1-6; TRBD1 might be the D (5 bases). Trimming removed 6 bases at V and 8 bases at J, with 8 bases between. Germline-derived CDR1 and CDR2 are LNHDA and SQIVND (reference sequence). The CDR3 is 12 residues long.

The rearrangement uses TRBV11-3 and TRBJ2-1; the D is unclear. In germline, CDR1 is SGHNT, CDR2 YENEEA. Trimming took off 3 bases at V and 6 bases at J, with 9 bases between the two ends. CDR3 length: 13 amino acids. This CDR3 reads CASSFSVSNEQFF. The CDR3 DNA reads as TGTGCCAGCAGCTTCTCTGTATCCAATGAGCAGTTCTTC.

This CDR3 is CASSPPNGQGTYEQYF. DNA for the CDR3: TGTGCCAGCTCACCACCGAACGGACAGGGAACCTACGAGCAGTACTTC. The V gene is TRBV18, the J gene TRBJ2-7, with 8 positions matching TRBD1. The CDR3 sequence is 16 residues long. Looked up from germline, CDR1 is KGHSH and CDR2 is LQKENI. Germline trimming cut 0 bases from V and 2 bases from J; bases unmatched to any gene: 6.

The chain employs TRBV6-5 and TRBJ1-4, with 7 bases that match TRBD1. V was clipped by 6 bases and J by 7 bases; unmatched bases: 8. This CDR3 has 14 amino acids. Germline CDR1 is MNHEY and CDR2 is SVGAGI. The CDR3 is CASSQGVLSEKLFF. For the CDR3, the DNA is TGTGCCAGCAGCCAGGGGGTTTTATCTGAAAAACTGTTTTTT.

The chain carries TRBV2 and TRBJ2-1, with 7 bases identical to TRBD2. Unmatched junction bases numbered 4, after V lost 3 bases and J lost 5 bases. Germline V gene lookup returns CDR1 SNHLY and CDR2 FYNNEI. The CDR3 length is 14 residues. As DNA, the CDR3 is TGTGCCAGCAGTGATCCGGCGGGGGACAATGAGCAGTTCTTC. It encodes CASSDPAGDNEQFF. The whole variable domain, remainder taken from reference TRBV2 and TRBJ2-1, is EPEVTQTPSHQVTQMGQEVILRCVPISNHLYFYWYRQILGQKVEFLVSFYNNEISEKSEIFDDQFSVERPDGSNFTLKIRSTKLEDSAMYFCASSDPAGDNEQFFGPGTRLTVL.

V gene TRBV19 combines with J gene TRBJ2-2, with TRBD2 matching over 12 bases. Germline V lookup: CDR1 LNHDA, CDR2 SQIVND (reference sequence). V was pared by 5 bases and J by 7 bases, with 8 bases of the junction left unmatched. The CDR3 extends over 16 amino acids. The CDR3 bases are TGTGCCAGTAGTCTCGCTAGCGGGAGGGCCGGCGGGGAGCTGTTTTTT. Its translation is CASSLASGRAGGELFF.

J is TRBJ2-2 and V is TRBV9; 7 bases map to TRBD2. The CDR3 has 16 residues. After removal of 1 base from V and 6 bases from J, the junction contained 9 bases not matched to a gene. Germline loops: CDR1 SGDLS, CDR2 YYNGEE. CDR3 sequence reads: CASSVSGEGTAGELFF. In nucleotides, the CDR3 is TGTGCCAGCAGCGTATCCGGGGAGGGGACGGCCGGGGAGCTGTTTTTT.

The V gene is TRBV7-2, the J gene TRBJ1-5, with 8 nucleotides matching TRBD1. The CDR3 has 16 amino acids. CDR1 is SGHTA and CDR2 is FQGNSA in the germline V gene. Trimming took 5 bases from V and 2 from J; bases not matched to a gene: 8. DNA for the CDR3: TGTGCCAGCAGCCCCCAGACAGGGGTGGGCAATCAGCCCCAGCATTTT. This gives the protein CASSPQTGVGNQPQHF.

This clone was picked up a small number of times. In the same sample, other DNA sequences code for this CDR3. This chain connects TRBV7-9 to TRBJ1-6, with D possibly being TRBD1 (6 bases). The germline gives CDR1 SEHNR, CDR2 FQNEAQ (reference sequence). The CDR3 consists of 14 residues. V gave up 4 bases and J gave up 8 bases, with 12 bases separating them. CDR3 nucleotide sequence: TGTGCCAGCAGCTCAGGGCAGGGGCATTCACCCCTCCACTTT. It translates to CASSSGQGHSPLHF.

The V call is TRBV11-2, the J call TRBJ2-3; TRBD2 agrees at 9 bases. V lost 3 bases, J lost 0 bases, and 1 base stayed unmatched. CDR1 is SGHAT and CDR2 is FQNNGV in the germline V gene. The length of the CDR3 is 15 residues. CDR3 in amino acids: CASSFTSGSTDTQYF. In nucleotides, the CDR3 is TGTGCCAGCAGCTTCACTAGCGGGAGCACAGATACGCAGTATTTT.

A note on this clone: A junction end diverges from the germline sequence, so it may reflect a read error. CDR3 sequence reads: CASREGASYGYTF. For the CDR3, the DNA is TGTGCCAGCAGGGAAGGAGCCAGCTATGGCTACACCTTC. The V call is TRBV2, the J call TRBJ1-2; no clear D gene. Germline V gene data show CDR1 as SNHLY and CDR2 as FYNNEI. The CDR3 spans 13 residues.

Details on this clone: A junction boundary mismatches the germline segment, possibly from a read error. This chain links TRBV7-2 with TRBJ2-7; TRBD1 matches 9 bases. CDR1 and CDR2 (germline): SGHTA, FQGNSA. The CDR3 has 13 amino acids. CDR3 DNA: TGTGCCAGCAGCGGACAGGGGCTGGGGGAGCAGCACTTC. It is translated as CASSGQGLGEQHF.

The CDR3 DNA is TGTGCCAGCAGCTTAACCTTGGGGGGAAACACAGATACGCAGTATTTT. It is translated as CASSLTLGGNTDTQYF. The chain couples TRBV7-3 to TRBJ2-3; D is possibly TRBD2 (6 bases). Deletions cut 0 bases from V and 2 bases from J, with 12 bases between. The germline V gene has CDR1 SGHTA and CDR2 FQGTGA. The CDR3 has 16 amino acids.